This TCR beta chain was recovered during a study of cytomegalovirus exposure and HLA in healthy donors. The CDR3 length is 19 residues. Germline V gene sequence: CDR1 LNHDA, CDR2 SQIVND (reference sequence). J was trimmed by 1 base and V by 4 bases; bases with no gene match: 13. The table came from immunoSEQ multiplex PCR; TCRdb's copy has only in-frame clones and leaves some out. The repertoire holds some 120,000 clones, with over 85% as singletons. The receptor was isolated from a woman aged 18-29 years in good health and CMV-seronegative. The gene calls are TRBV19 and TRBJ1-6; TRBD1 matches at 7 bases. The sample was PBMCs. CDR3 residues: CASSKSRQGGGSYNSPLHF. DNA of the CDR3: TGTGCCAGTAGTAAAAGTAGACAGGGAGGCGGATCCTATAATTCACCCCTCCACTTT.